Below are 15 T cell receptor beta chains sequenced from a single sample in a study of identical twins. MiXCR, applied by TCRdb to the 5' RACE reads, yields one record per CDR3 protein. This sample yields 400,000 to 550,000 distinct CDR3 sequences, of which about 20% are seen a single time; 0.91% belongs to the top ten. The sample also formed part of further work on T cells expressing NK-cell markers.

The specimen was CD4+ T cells sorted from blood. The receptor set was obtained from a woman aged 18-29 years in good health.

Only a few counts were recorded for this clonotype. This sequence joins TRBV7-9 and TRBJ2-4; tentatively, D is TRBD2 (6 bases). The CDR3 sequence is 12 residues long. V was cut by 2 bases and J by 13 bases, with 12 bases left in between. The germline gives CDR1 SEHNR, CDR2 FQNEAQ (reference sequence). CDR3 in DNA: TGTGCCAGCAGCTTAATAAGGGCGGGGCAGTACTTC. It encodes CASSLIRAGQYF.

This chain connects TRBV7-2 to TRBJ2-1; tentatively, D is TRBD2 (6 bases). The ends were cut back, 5 bases at V and 16 bases at J, with 18 bases in the middle. From germline, CDR1 is SGHTA and CDR2 FQGNSA. CDR3 length: 12 amino acids. In DNA, the CDR3 is TGTGCCAGCAGCCCGAATATCGGGAGTGGTTTCTTC. Translation: CASSPNIGSGFF.

The sample holds one count of this clonotype. The V gene is TRBV9, the J gene TRBJ2-1; TRBD2 might be the D (5 bases). The CDR3 runs 14 residues. The germline CDR1 and CDR2 sequences are SGDLS and YYNGEE. V gave up 4 bases and J gave up 2 bases, with 10 bases separating them. CDR3 protein: CASSTAGTYNEQFF. The CDR3 DNA reads as TGTGCCAGCAGCACGGCCGGGACCTACAATGAGCAGTTCTTC. Full variable domain (outside the CDR3, taken from reference TRBV9 and TRBJ2-1): DSGVTQTPKHLITATGQRVTLRCSPRSGDLSVYWYQQSLDQGLQFLIQYYNGEERAKGNILERFSAQQFPDLHSELNLSSLELGDSALYFCASSTAGTYNEQFFGPGTRLTVL.

The CDR3 here is CASSKQTRLAGKFNEQFF. In nucleotides, the CDR3 is TGTGCCAGCAGCAAACAGACCCGACTAGCGGGAAAGTTTAATGAGCAGTTCTTC. V usage is TRBV11-2 and J usage is TRBJ2-1; the match to TRBD2 covers 11 bases. Germline V gene sequence: CDR1 SGHAT, CDR2 FQNNGV. There are 18 residues in the CDR3. J gave up 7 bases and V 5 bases, and 16 bases lay outside the gene matches.

This clonotype was counted only a few times. The genes are TRBV5-5 and TRBJ1-4; D is unresolved. The germline V gene encodes CDR1 SGHKS and CDR2 YYEKEE (reference sequence). This CDR3 has 15 residues. V was shortened by 1 base and J by 4 bases, with 11 bases between the two germline ends. The CDR3 region is CASSLTERVNEKLFF. DNA of the CDR3: TGTGCCAGCAGCTTGACCGAACGTGTTAATGAAAAACTGTTTTTT.

This clonotype was seen at least ten times. V and J are TRBV3-1 and TRBJ2-7; D not resolved. This CDR3 comprises 12 residues. Germline V gene data show CDR1 as LGHDT and CDR2 as YNNKEL (reference sequence). Trimming removed 1 base from V and 0 bases from J, with 1 base in between. The CDR3 loop reads CASSQVSYEQYF. The CDR3 coding sequence is TGTGCCAGCAGCCAAGTCTCCTACGAGCAGTACTTC.

In its sample, this clonotype was seen a few times. This chain links TRBV9 with TRBJ1-4, with a tentative D call TRBD1 (5 bases). The CDR3 sequence is 15 residues long. The V gene's germline CDR1 is SGDLS and CDR2 YYNGEE. Trimming removed 4 bases from V and 4 bases from J, with 14 bases in between. In nucleotides, the CDR3 is TGTGCCAGCAGCCACCGGGACTTTAATAATGAAAAACTGTTTTTT. This sequence encodes CASSHRDFNNEKLFF. Filled out from reference TRBV9 and TRBJ1-4, the complete variable domain reads DSGVTQTPKHLITATGQRVTLRCSPRSGDLSVYWYQQSLDQGLQFLIQYYNGEERAKGNILERFSAQQFPDLHSELNLSSLELGDSALYFCASSHRDFNNEKLFFGSGTQLSVL.

In its sample, this clonotype was seen many times. The CDR3 region is CASSFQVFYGYTF. For the CDR3, the DNA is TGTGCCAGCAGTTTCCAGGTTTTCTATGGCTACACCTTC. The gene calls are TRBV12-3 or TRBV12-4 and TRBJ1-2, with no clear D. CDR3 size: 13 residues. Trimming took 3 bases from V and 4 from J, leaving 9 bases between them.

Only one count was recorded for this clonotype. This chain joins TRBV5-1 and TRBJ1-2, with 11 bases fitting TRBD1. After removal of 4 bases from V and 6 bases from J, the junction contained 11 bases not matched to a gene. The CDR3 runs to 16 residues. Per germline, CDR1 SGHRS and CDR2 YFSETQ. CDR3 sequence: CASSPRGTGGRDGYTF. The CDR3 DNA is TGCGCCAGCAGCCCTAGGGGGACAGGGGGAAGAGATGGCTACACCTTC.

This chain links TRBV7-6 with TRBJ2-1, with no clear D. This CDR3 is built from 11 residues. Trimming left V 5 bases short and J 10 bases short, with 9 bases between. The V gene's germline CDR1 is SGHVS and CDR2 FNYEAQ. In nucleotides, the CDR3 is TGTGCCAGCAGCCTGTTAAGCGAGCAGTTCTTC. Protein sequence: CASSLLSEQFF. The whole variable domain, filled in from reference TRBV7-6 and TRBJ2-1, reads GAGVSQSPRYKVTKRGQDVALRCDPISGHVSLYWYRQALGQGPEFLTYFNYEAQQDKSGLPNDRFSAERPEGSISTLTIQRTEQRDSAMYRCASSLLSEQFFGPGTRLTVL.

This chain links TRBV5-1 with TRBJ2-7; no reliable D call. V was trimmed by 4 bases and J by 3 bases, leaving 11 bases between them. Germline V gene lookup returns CDR1 SGHRS and CDR2 YFSETQ. The CDR3 runs to 13 residues. In nucleotides, the CDR3 is TGCGCCAGCAGCGAAAGTGAGGTCTACGAGCAGTACTTC. It yields the protein CASSESEVYEQYF.

Many counts were recorded for this clonotype. This chain joins TRBV12-3 or TRBV12-4 and TRBJ1-3; D gene unclear. Trimming stripped 3 bases from V and 9 bases from J, with 15 bases between. The CDR3 extends over 14 amino acids. CDR3 in DNA: TGTGCCAGCAGTTTCGGTGACCCCCGAAGCACCATATATTTT. This translates into CASSFGDPRSTIYF.

Only a few counts were recorded for this clonotype. This chain connects TRBV18 to TRBJ2-7, with 13 nucleotides matching TRBD2. The CDR3 is 18 residues long. From germline, CDR1 is KGHSH and CDR2 LQKENI. V was pared by 6 bases and J by 0 bases, with 11 bases of the junction left unmatched. CDR3 sequence (DNA): TGTGCCAGCTCCCCAATGGGACTAGCGGGAATGACCTCCTACGAGCAGTACTTC. Its translation: CASSPMGLAGMTSYEQYF.

This clonotype was observed a handful of times. The chain joins TRBV20-1 to TRBJ1-2; weak D call: TRBD1 (6 bases). CDR1 and CDR2 (germline): DFQATT, SNEGSKA (reference sequence). The CDR3 consists of 12 residues. V lost 4 bases and J 5 bases, leaving 11 bases between the germline ends. The CDR3 region is CSAKQGLYGYTF. Here the CDR3 DNA reads TGCAGTGCTAAACAGGGCCTTTATGGCTACACCTTC.

The gene calls are TRBV9 and TRBJ1-1; the D gene is possibly TRBD1 (5 bases). The CDR3 runs 14 residues. The germline V gene has CDR1 SGDLS and CDR2 YYNGEE. The V and J ends lost 0 bases and 5 bases respectively, with 11 bases between them. CDR3 DNA: TGTGCCAGCAGCGTAGAAGGGGTGGGGACTGAAGCTTTCTTT. Amino acids: CASSVEGVGTEAFF.